This TCR beta chain was identified in a study of T cell repertoires in cytomegalovirus infection. Study-wide context: TCR beta signatures that were public indicated CMV infection and matching HLA type. Broader study findings: Summed public TCR beta family frequency identified CMV carriers bearing the relevant HLA. The ex vivo response was dominated by HLA-C-restricted CMV-specific TCR beta clonotypes.

The table lists this clonotype with a few counts. Its antigen is still unknown. TCRdb used MiXCR to reprocess the reads, holding one entry per CDR3 protein. The sample includes a few hundred thousand distinct CDR3 sequences, around 27% of them seen just once. The receptor was isolated from a human donor in good health (CMV status not recorded). Some clones in this sample may be carry-over from other donors' samples. The specimen was PBMCs.

CDR3 in DNA: TGTGCCAGCAGTGTTGGACAGGGGGTAAAACAGCCCCAGCATTTT. Translated, it gives CASSVGQGVKQPQHF. V usage is TRBV12-3 or TRBV12-4 and J usage is TRBJ1-5, with TRBD1 matching over 10 bases. This CDR3 comprises 15 residues. V trimming: 5 bases; J trimming: 7 bases; junction bases outside the gene matches: 8.